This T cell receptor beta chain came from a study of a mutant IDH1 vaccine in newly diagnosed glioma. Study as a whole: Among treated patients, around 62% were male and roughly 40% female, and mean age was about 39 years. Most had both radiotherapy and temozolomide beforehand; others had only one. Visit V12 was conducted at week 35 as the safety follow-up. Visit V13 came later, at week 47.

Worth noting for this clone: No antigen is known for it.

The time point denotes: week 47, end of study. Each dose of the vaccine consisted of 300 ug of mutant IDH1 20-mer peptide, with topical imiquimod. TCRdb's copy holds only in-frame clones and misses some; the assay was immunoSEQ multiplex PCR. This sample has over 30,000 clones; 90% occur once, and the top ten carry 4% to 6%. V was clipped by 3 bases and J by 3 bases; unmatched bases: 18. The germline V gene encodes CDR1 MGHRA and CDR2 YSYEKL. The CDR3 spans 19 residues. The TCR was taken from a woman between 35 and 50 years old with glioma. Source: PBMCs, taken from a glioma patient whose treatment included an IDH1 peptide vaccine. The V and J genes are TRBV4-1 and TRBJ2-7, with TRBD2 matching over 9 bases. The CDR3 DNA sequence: TGCGCCAGCAGCCAGGGGACTCTGCGGGAGGGCCTACCTTACTACGAGCAGTACTTC. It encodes CASSQGTLREGLPYYEQYF.